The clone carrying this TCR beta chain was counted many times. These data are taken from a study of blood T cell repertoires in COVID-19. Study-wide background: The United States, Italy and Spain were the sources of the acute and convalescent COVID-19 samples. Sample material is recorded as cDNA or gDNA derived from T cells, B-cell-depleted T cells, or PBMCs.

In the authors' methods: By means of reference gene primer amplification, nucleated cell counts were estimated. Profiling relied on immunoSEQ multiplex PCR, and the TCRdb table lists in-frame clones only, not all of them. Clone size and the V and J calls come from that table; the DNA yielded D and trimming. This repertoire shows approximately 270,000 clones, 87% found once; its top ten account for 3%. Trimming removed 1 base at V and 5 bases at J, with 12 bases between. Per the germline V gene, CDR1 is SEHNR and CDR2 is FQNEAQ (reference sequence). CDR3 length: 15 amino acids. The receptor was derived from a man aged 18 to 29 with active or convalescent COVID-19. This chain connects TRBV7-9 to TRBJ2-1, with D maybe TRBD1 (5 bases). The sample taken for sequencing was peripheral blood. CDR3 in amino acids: CASSLGGNPNNEQFF. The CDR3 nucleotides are TGTGCCAGCAGCTTAGGGGGCAACCCAAACAATGAGCAGTTCTTC.